These T cell receptor beta chains were read from a single sample in a study of shared clonotypes between healthy human individuals. Measured with immunoSEQ multiplex PCR; TCRdb has only the in-frame clones, and not every one. The sample shows approximately 97,000 clones, around 67% of them seen only once. Sequencing was carried out using memory CD8+ T cells sorted from blood. These receptors were obtained from a man in his thirties or forties in good health. Both conserved end residues are part of each CDR3. Fields, in order: V gene, clone size, D gene, CDR3 length, J gene, CDR3 protein, CDR3 DNA. The D gene is left open where the match is weak. For some rows the clone size is stated as once, few or many, or as a class when expanded; others skip it.

v_call: TRBV7-8
clone_size: NA
d_call: TRBD1
cdr3_length: 15
j_call: TRBJ1-5
cdr3_aa: CASSPRDRPNQPQHF
cdr3_nt: TGTGCCAGCAGCCCGAGGGACAGACCGAATCAGCCCCAGCATTTT

v_call: TRBV5-1
clone_size: NA
d_call: NA
cdr3_length: 13
j_call: TRBJ2-5
cdr3_aa: CASRPGTRETQYF
cdr3_nt: TGCGCCAGCAGGCCCGGGACGCGAGAGACCCAGTACTTC

v_call: TRBV19
clone_size: NA
d_call: NA
cdr3_length: 15
j_call: TRBJ2-1
cdr3_aa: CASSMQASAYNEQFF
cdr3_nt: TGTGCCAGTAGTATGCAAGCTAGCGCTTACAATGAGCAGTTCTTC

v_call: TRBV6-1
clone_size: many
d_call: NA
cdr3_length: 11
j_call: TRBJ2-1
cdr3_aa: CASSYQYEQFF
cdr3_nt: TGTGCCAGCAGTTACCAGTATGAGCAGTTCTTC

v_call: TRBV13
clone_size: few
d_call: TRBD2
cdr3_length: 16
j_call: TRBJ2-1
cdr3_aa: CASSSTVVLAGYEQFF
cdr3_nt: TGTGCCAGCAGCTCGACGGTGGTCCTAGCGGGATATGAGCAGTTCTTC

v_call: TRBV28
clone_size: few
d_call: NA
cdr3_length: 11
j_call: TRBJ1-1
cdr3_aa: CASSLLGTAFF
cdr3_nt: TGTGCCAGCAGTTTGTTGGGTACTGCTTTCTTT

v_call: TRBV28
clone_size: NA
d_call: NA
cdr3_length: 16
j_call: TRBJ2-7
cdr3_aa: CASSYPWAGSSYEQYF
cdr3_nt: TGTGCCAGCAGTTACCCCTGGGCAGGGAGCTCCTACGAGCAGTACTTC

v_call: TRBV5-5
clone_size: NA
d_call: TRBD1
cdr3_length: 14
j_call: TRBJ2-2
cdr3_aa: CASTPTGAGGELFF
cdr3_nt: TGTGCCAGCACCCCTACAGGGGCGGGCGGGGAGCTGTTTTTT

v_call: TRBV10-2
clone_size: NA
d_call: NA
cdr3_length: 15
j_call: TRBJ2-7
cdr3_aa: CASRPGGRGVSEQYF
cdr3_nt: TGCGCCAGCAGACCCGGGGGCCGGGGGGTGAGCGAGCAGTACTTC

v_call: TRBV7-9
clone_size: NA
d_call: NA
cdr3_length: 15
j_call: TRBJ2-3
cdr3_aa: CASSPTGTPTDTQYF
cdr3_nt: TGTGCCAGCAGCCCGACCGGGACCCCCACAGATACGCAGTATTTT

v_call: TRBV7-9
clone_size: few
d_call: TRBD2
cdr3_length: 15
j_call: TRBJ2-7
cdr3_aa: CASSLSSGSGYEQYF
cdr3_nt: TGTGCCAGCAGCTTAAGTAGCGGGAGTGGCTACGAGCAGTACTTC

v_call: TRBV4-3
clone_size: NA
d_call: TRBD2
cdr3_length: 18
j_call: TRBJ2-1
cdr3_aa: CASSQDHPGLATYNEQFF
cdr3_nt: TGCGCCAGCAGCCAAGATCACCCGGGACTAGCTACTTACAATGAGCAGTTCTTC

v_call: TRBV19
clone_size: NA
d_call: NA
cdr3_length: 14
j_call: TRBJ2-3
cdr3_aa: CASRQDPRADTQYF
cdr3_nt: TGTGCCAGCCGACAGGACCCAAGGGCAGATACGCAGTATTTT

v_call: TRBV9
clone_size: NA
d_call: TRBD2
cdr3_length: 17
j_call: TRBJ2-1
cdr3_aa: CASSPRPTSGVYNEQFF
cdr3_nt: TGTGCCAGCAGCCCGCGCCCCACTAGCGGCGTCTACAATGAGCAGTTCTTC

v_call: TRBV5-1
clone_size: NA
d_call: NA
cdr3_length: 12
j_call: TRBJ1-1
cdr3_aa: CASSWGRGEAFF
cdr3_nt: TGCGCCAGCAGCTGGGGGCGTGGTGAAGCTTTCTTT

v_call: TRBV6-1
clone_size: NA
d_call: NA
cdr3_length: 13
j_call: TRBJ2-5
cdr3_aa: CASSGGDPGTQYF
cdr3_nt: TGTGCCAGCAGTGGGGGGGACCCGGGGACCCAGTACTTC

v_call: TRBV7-9
clone_size: NA
d_call: NA
cdr3_length: 11
j_call: TRBJ1-1
cdr3_aa: CASSLLAEAFF
cdr3_nt: TGTGCCAGCAGCTTACTAGCGGAAGCTTTCTTT

v_call: TRBV11-2
clone_size: NA
d_call: TRBD1
cdr3_length: 15
j_call: TRBJ2-1
cdr3_aa: CASSRPQGARNEQFF
cdr3_nt: TGTGCCAGCAGCCGTCCACAGGGGGCGAGGAATGAGCAGTTCTTC

v_call: TRBV11-1
clone_size: NA
d_call: TRBD2
cdr3_length: 14
j_call: TRBJ2-5
cdr3_aa: CASTPSAGDGTQYF
cdr3_nt: TGTGCCAGCACCCCGTCGGCGGGAGATGGGACCCAGTACTTC

v_call: TRBV27
clone_size: NA
d_call: NA
cdr3_length: 14
j_call: TRBJ2-5
cdr3_aa: CASSLRGGEETQYF
cdr3_nt: TGTGCCAGCAGTTTGCGGGGTGGAGAAGAGACCCAGTACTTC

v_call: TRBV6-6
clone_size: many
d_call: NA
cdr3_length: 16
j_call: TRBJ2-7
cdr3_aa: CASSYSGGVSSYEQYF
cdr3_nt: TGTGCCAGCAGTTACTCGGGCGGGGTGAGCTCCTACGAGCAGTACTTC

v_call: TRBV2
clone_size: once
d_call: NA
cdr3_length: 14
j_call: TRBJ2-2
cdr3_aa: CARTKGVNTGELFF
cdr3_nt: TGTGCCAGGACAAAGGGAGTAAACACCGGGGAGCTGTTTTTT

v_call: TRBV6-6
clone_size: NA
d_call: NA
cdr3_length: 12
j_call: TRBJ2-7
cdr3_aa: CASRAGDYEQYF
cdr3_nt: TGTGCCAGCAGGGCCGGGGATTACGAGCAGTACTTC

v_call: TRBV7-9
clone_size: few
d_call: TRBD2
cdr3_length: 16
j_call: TRBJ2-1
cdr3_aa: CASSLGGGLSYNEQFF
cdr3_nt: TGTGCCAGCAGCCTCGGTGGGGGACTATCCTACAATGAGCAGTTCTTC

v_call: TRBV4-3
clone_size: NA
d_call: NA
cdr3_length: 16
j_call: TRBJ2-7
cdr3_aa: CASSQERAQGGYEQYF
cdr3_nt: TGCGCCAGCAGCCAAGAAAGGGCGCAGGGGGGGTACGAGCAGTACTTC

v_call: TRBV19
clone_size: once
d_call: NA
cdr3_length: 15
j_call: TRBJ2-1
cdr3_aa: CASSIWPGNYNEQFF
cdr3_nt: TGTGCCAGTAGTATATGGCCAGGAAACTACAATGAGCAGTTCTTC

v_call: TRBV2
clone_size: few
d_call: TRBD1
cdr3_length: 16
j_call: TRBJ1-2
cdr3_aa: CASSLTRDRGLNGYTF
cdr3_nt: TGTGCCAGCAGCTTAACCAGGGACAGGGGTTTGAATGGCTACACCTTC

v_call: TRBV2
clone_size: NA
d_call: TRBD1
cdr3_length: 16
j_call: TRBJ2-7
cdr3_aa: CASSDSLLDRGYEQYF
cdr3_nt: TGTGCCAGCAGTGATAGTTTGTTGGACAGGGGATACGAGCAGTACTTC

v_call: TRBV11-2
clone_size: NA
d_call: TRBD1
cdr3_length: 16
j_call: TRBJ1-5
cdr3_aa: CASSVWRQGGNQPQHF
cdr3_nt: TGTGCCAGCAGCGTCTGGAGACAGGGGGGCAATCAGCCCCAGCATTTT

v_call: TRBV6-6
clone_size: NA
d_call: NA
cdr3_length: 12
j_call: TRBJ1-1
cdr3_aa: CASRQLNTEAFF
cdr3_nt: TGTGCCAGCAGGCAACTAAACACTGAAGCTTTCTTT

v_call: TRBV27
clone_size: few
d_call: NA
cdr3_length: 15
j_call: TRBJ2-2
cdr3_aa: CASSFLREISGELFF
cdr3_nt: TGTGCCAGCAGTTTCCTCAGGGAAATTTCCGGGGAGCTGTTTTTT

v_call: TRBV5-1
clone_size: NA
d_call: NA
cdr3_length: 13
j_call: TRBJ2-4
cdr3_aa: CASSLDGSPIQYF
cdr3_nt: TGCGCCAGCAGCTTGGATGGCAGCCCGATTCAGTACTTC

v_call: TRBV28
clone_size: NA
d_call: TRBD1
cdr3_length: 16
j_call: TRBJ1-1
cdr3_aa: CASSFRDRGRNTEAFF
cdr3_nt: TGTGCCAGCAGTTTCCGGGACAGGGGGCGGAACACTGAAGCTTTCTTT

v_call: TRBV7-8
clone_size: NA
d_call: NA
cdr3_length: 13
j_call: TRBJ2-7
cdr3_aa: CASSLELVRGQYF
cdr3_nt: TGTGCCAGCAGCTTAGAGTTAGTCAGGGGGCAGTACTTC

v_call: TRBV25-1
clone_size: NA
d_call: NA
cdr3_length: 14
j_call: TRBJ2-1
cdr3_aa: CASAPGTRYNEQFF
cdr3_nt: TGTGCCAGCGCCCCCGGGACAAGATACAATGAGCAGTTCTTC

v_call: TRBV2
clone_size: NA
d_call: NA
cdr3_length: 12
j_call: TRBJ2-1
cdr3_aa: CASSLGVDEQFF
cdr3_nt: TGTGCCAGCAGTTTGGGGGTTGATGAGCAGTTCTTC

v_call: TRBV28
clone_size: NA
d_call: NA
cdr3_length: 15
j_call: TRBJ2-4
cdr3_aa: CASRLLGSAKNIQYF
cdr3_nt: TGTGCCAGCAGGTTGTTAGGGTCAGCCAAAAACATTCAGTACTTC

v_call: TRBV29-1
clone_size: NA
d_call: NA
cdr3_length: 13
j_call: TRBJ2-7
cdr3_aa: CSVEDFPLYEQYF
cdr3_nt: TGCAGCGTTGAAGATTTTCCCCTATACGAGCAGTACTTC

v_call: TRBV28
clone_size: few
d_call: TRBD1
cdr3_length: 13
j_call: TRBJ2-7
cdr3_aa: CASSSGTGYEQYF
cdr3_nt: TGTGCCAGCAGCTCCGGGACAGGGTACGAGCAGTACTTC